This T cell receptor (beta chain) derives from a study of identical twins. Only a few counts were recorded for this clonotype. TCRdb called the 5' RACE reads again in MiXCR, with one record for every CDR3 protein. The table records about 340,000 distinct CDR3 sequences, 10% to 15% of them present only once. CDR3 length equals 21 residues. The V and J ends lost 4 bases and 5 bases, in that order; junction bases with no gene match: 28. Germline V gene data show CDR1 as LGHNA and CDR2 as YNFKEQ. The same data also went into a second study, on yellow fever vaccine responses in identical twins.

The clonotype was recovered from a woman between 18 and 29 years old in good health. Sequenced input: CD8+ T cells sorted from blood. This chain joins TRBV4-2 and TRBJ1-2; 7 nucleotides line up with TRBD1. CDR3 protein: CASSPAMDRIASQPPLYGYTF. The CDR3, as DNA: TGTGCCAGCAGCCCAGCCATGGACAGGATCGCCTCACAACCACCATTATATGGCTACACCTTC.